This T cell receptor beta chain was sequenced in a study of cytomegalovirus exposure and HLA in healthy donors. PCR employed 60 Vbeta and 13 Jbeta primers. The method was immunoSEQ multiplex PCR; TCRdb's version includes in-frame clones alone and lacks a portion of them. The data hold approximately 190,000 clones, with roughly four fifths observed a single time. This receptor was obtained from a woman in her late teens or twenties in good health and CMV-seronegative. The specimen was PBMCs.

CDR3: CASSFTGADDEKLFF. In DNA form, the CDR3 reads TGTGCCAGCAGTTTTACAGGGGCCGACGATGAAAAACTGTTTTTT. This chain uses TRBV28 with TRBJ1-4; 7 positions agree with TRBD1. The CDR3 has 15 residues. Trimming took 3 bases from V and 6 from J; bases not matched to a gene: 7. The germline CDR1 and CDR2 sequences are MDHEN and SYDVKM.